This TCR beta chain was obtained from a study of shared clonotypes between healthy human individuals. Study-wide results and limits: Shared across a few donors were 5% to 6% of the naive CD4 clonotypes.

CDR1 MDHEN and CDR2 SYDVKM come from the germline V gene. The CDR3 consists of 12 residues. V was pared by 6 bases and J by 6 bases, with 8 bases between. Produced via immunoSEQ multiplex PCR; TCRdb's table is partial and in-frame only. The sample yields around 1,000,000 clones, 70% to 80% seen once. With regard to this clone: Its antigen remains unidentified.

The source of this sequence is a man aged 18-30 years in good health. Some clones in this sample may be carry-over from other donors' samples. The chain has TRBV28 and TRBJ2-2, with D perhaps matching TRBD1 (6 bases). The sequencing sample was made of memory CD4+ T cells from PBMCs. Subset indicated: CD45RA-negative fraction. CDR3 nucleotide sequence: TGTGCCAGCAGACGGACAGCCGGGGAGCTGTTTTTT. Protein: CASRRTAGELFF.